This is a list of T cell receptor beta chains from one sample in a study of T-cell reconstitution after alpha-beta-depleted transplantation in children. Via MiXCR, TCRdb re-called the PCR reads, giving one row per CDR3 protein. The sample holds about 640,000 distinct CDR3 sequences, 16% seen once. The source material was PBMCs from the stem cell graft donor, sampled from the stem cell graft. The receptors here all came from a human donor who donated a stem cell graft to a child with acute myeloid leukemia. Each CDR3 is given with its conserved first and last residue. D genes are given only for firm matches. Not every row has a clone size; where given, it reads once, few, many or a size class.

D,V,size,J,DNA,CDR3
NA,TRBV29-1,many,TRBJ2-2,TGCAGCGTTGCGGACCTCACCACTGACACCGGGGAGCTGTTTTTT,CSVADLTTDTGELFF
TRBD1,TRBV12-3/TRBV12-4,many,TRBJ1-2,TGTGCCAGCAGGTTGACAGGGAACACGTATGGCTACACCTTC,CASRLTGNTYGYTF
NA,TRBV6-5,few,TRBJ2-2,TGTGCCAGCAGTTACCTTAGACAGTCTACCACCGGGGAGCTGTTTTTT,CASSYLRQSTTGELFF
NA,TRBV11-2,many,TRBJ2-1,TGTGCCAGCGAAGGGGATATAGACAGTAAGCATGAGCAGTTCTTC,CASEGDIDSKHEQFF
NA,TRBV20-1,many,TRBJ1-5,TGCAGTGCTAGAGACTCAGGACCTGTCCAGCCCCAGCATTTT,CSARDSGPVQPQHF
NA,TRBV20-1,many,TRBJ2-5,TGCAGTGCTAGTATGTTGGGCGCCCTCGAAGAGACCCAGTACTTC,CSASMLGALEETQYF
NA,TRBV12-3/TRBV12-4,NA,TRBJ1-2,TGTGCCAGCCTTCGCTGGGGCGTCGGGAGGGAAAACTATGGCTACACCTTC,CASLRWGVGRENYGYTF
NA,TRBV20-1,many,TRBJ2-7,TGCAGTGCTAGACAGGGAACCCTTTACGAGCAGTACTTC,CSARQGTLYEQYF
NA,TRBV9,NA,TRBJ1-3,TGTGCCAGCAGCGCCCTGGCCGGGTCTGGAAACACCATATATTTT,CASSALAGSGNTIYF
NA,TRBV20-1,many,TRBJ1-6,TGCAGTGCTAGAGAGGTTTCGGGGGCGGGGAGAAATTCACCCCTCCACTTT,CSAREVSGAGRNSPLHF
NA,TRBV7-8,few,TRBJ1-4,TGTGCCAGCAGCCCCAACGCGGTAGGAAAACTGTTTTTT,CASSPNAVGKLFF
NA,TRBV27,NA,TRBJ2-1,TGTGCCAGCAGTTTATCGAACTCAGGGGACAATGAGCAGTTCTTC,CASSLSNSGDNEQFF
TRBD1,TRBV14,NA,TRBJ2-3,TGTGCCAGCAGCCAAGGCGACAGGGGGCACATGGATACGCAGTATTTT,CASSQGDRGHMDTQYF
TRBD1,TRBV4-3,many,TRBJ1-6,TGCGCCAGCAGCCTGGGACAGGGGTCCTATAATTCACCCCTCCACTTT,CASSLGQGSYNSPLHF
NA,TRBV4-1,NA,TRBJ2-1,TGCGCCAGCAGCCACAGGAGCTTCTCCTACAATGAGCAGTTCTTC,CASSHRSFSYNEQFF
NA,TRBV4-2,many,TRBJ2-6,TGTGCCAGCAGCCCCCAGGTGTTCCTTTCTGGGGCCAACGTCCTGACTTTC,CASSPQVFLSGANVLTF
NA,TRBV9,many,TRBJ2-7,TGTGCCAGCAGCTCGCAGGGTTTCGAGCAGTACTTC,CASSSQGFEQYF
NA,TRBV27,many,TRBJ1-1,TGTGCCAGCAGTTTAGGGGGACTTTGGAACACTGAAGCTTTCTTT,CASSLGGLWNTEAFF
NA,TRBV29-1,many,TRBJ1-1,TGCAGCGTTGGGCCAGGGGAAGGAATGGCTTTCTTT,CSVGPGEGMAFF
TRBD1,TRBV5-1,many,TRBJ2-7,TGCGCCAGCAGCGCGAGACAGGGCTCCTACGAGCAGTACTTC,CASSARQGSYEQYF
NA,TRBV24-1,NA,TRBJ2-1,TGTGCCACTCAGCGAGGGGGAAGCTCCTACAATGAGCAGTTCTTC,CATQRGGSSYNEQFF
TRBD1,TRBV12-3/TRBV12-4,NA,TRBJ2-2,TGTGCCAGCTACAGGGGGTCGAACGGGGAGCTGTTTTTT,CASYRGSNGELFF
NA,TRBV20-1,many,TRBJ1-1,TGCAGTGCTAGAGATACCCTTGAAGCTTTCTTT,CSARDTLEAFF
NA,TRBV4-2,few,TRBJ2-1,TGTGCCAGCAGCCGGGCCGGGACGCCCAATGAGCAGTTCTTC,CASSRAGTPNEQFF
NA,TRBV12-3/TRBV12-4,many,TRBJ2-3,TGTGCCAGCAGTTTTGGGGGGCTTACAGATACGCAGTATTTT,CASSFGGLTDTQYF
TRBD1,TRBV20-1,NA,TRBJ1-1,TGCAGTGCTAGAGATTTTACAGGGGGCACTGAAGCTTTCTTT,CSARDFTGGTEAFF
TRBD1,TRBV28,few,TRBJ2-2,TGTGCCAGCACAGGGGGCAAAGAGCTGTTTTTT,CASTGGKELFF
TRBD2,TRBV12-3/TRBV12-4,few,TRBJ2-3,TGTGCCAGCAGTTTTGTGCTAGCGGGGGTCACAGATACGCAGTATTTT,CASSFVLAGVTDTQYF
NA,TRBV25-1,NA,TRBJ2-1,TGTGCCAGGAACCCCATCCTCAAACTAACCCCATCCCATGAGCAGTTCTTC,CARNPILKLTPSHEQFF
NA,TRBV6-1,few,TRBJ2-2,TGTGCCAGCGGTAGCCCCCCGGCCGGGGAGCTGTTTTTT,CASGSPPAGELFF
NA,TRBV15,NA,TRBJ2-6,TGTGCCACCAGCAGAGACAGGGCTGGGGCCAACGTCCTGACTTTC,CATSRDRAGANVLTF
NA,TRBV20-1,NA,TRBJ1-4,TGCAGTGCTAGAGTGGGGAATAGTGCAACTAATGAAAAACTGTTTTTT,CSARVGNSATNEKLFF
TRBD1,TRBV20-1,many,TRBJ1-6,TGCAGCGGACAGGGGCCCTCGAATTCACCCCTCCACTTT,CSGQGPSNSPLHF
NA,TRBV12-3/TRBV12-4,few,TRBJ2-1,TGTGCCAGCAGTTTCCCGGGGAGTTACAATGAGCAGTTCTTC,CASSFPGSYNEQFF
NA,TRBV5-1,many,TRBJ1-4,TGCGCCAGCAGCTTGGTCGGCTCTAATGAAAAACTGTTTTTT,CASSLVGSNEKLFF
NA,TRBV2,NA,TRBJ1-4,TGTGCCAGCAGTGAGGTTGAAAAACTGTTTTTT,CASSEVEKLFF
NA,TRBV7-9,few,TRBJ2-7,TGTGCCAGCAGCTTAGAGGCGGGGATCGCCTACGAGCAGTACTTC,CASSLEAGIAYEQYF
NA,TRBV20-1,many,TRBJ2-2,TGCAGTGCCGCGCTGGGGAGGTTAAACACCGGGGAGCTGTTTTTT,CSAALGRLNTGELFF
NA,TRBV28,once,TRBJ2-1,TGTGCCATGGGCCCGAAACTCCTCTCCTACAATGAGCAGTTCTTC,CAMGPKLLSYNEQFF
NA,TRBV7-2,NA,TRBJ1-1,TGTGCCAGCAGTTTCCTTCCCGGGACAAAGACTGAAGCTTTCTTT,CASSFLPGTKTEAFF
TRBD2,TRBV20-1,many,TRBJ2-1,TGCAGTGCTAGAGATCAATTCCGGGGGGGCCACAATGAGCAGTTCTTC,CSARDQFRGGHNEQFF
NA,TRBV18,NA,TRBJ2-5,TGTGCCAGCTCACCACCGCCGGATTACCAAGAGACCCAGTACTTC,CASSPPPDYQETQYF
NA,TRBV29-1,many,TRBJ2-1,TGCAGCGTTGGTCAGGGATTAGGCAATGAGCAGTTCTTC,CSVGQGLGNEQFF
NA,TRBV7-9,NA,TRBJ1-3,TGTGCCAGCAGCTTAGTAGAGACGCCCTCAGGAAACACCATATATTTT,CASSLVETPSGNTIYF